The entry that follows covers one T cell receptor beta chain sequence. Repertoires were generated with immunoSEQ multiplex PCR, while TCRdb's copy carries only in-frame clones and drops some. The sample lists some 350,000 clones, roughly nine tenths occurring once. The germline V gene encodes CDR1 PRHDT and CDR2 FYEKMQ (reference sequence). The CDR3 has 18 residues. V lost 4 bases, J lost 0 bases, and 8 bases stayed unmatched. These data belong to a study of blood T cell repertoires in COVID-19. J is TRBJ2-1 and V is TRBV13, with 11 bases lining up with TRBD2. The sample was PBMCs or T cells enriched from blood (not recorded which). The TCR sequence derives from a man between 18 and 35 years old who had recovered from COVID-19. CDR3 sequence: CASSSTSGTSGSYNEQFF. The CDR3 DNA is TGTGCCAGCAGCTCAACCTCTGGGACTAGCGGCTCCTACAATGAGCAGTTCTTC.